The T cell receptor beta chain under discussion was sequenced for a study of cytomegalovirus exposure and HLA in healthy donors. Primers included in the PCR were 60 Vbeta and 13 Jbeta primers. Produced via immunoSEQ multiplex PCR; TCRdb's table is partial and in-frame only. The sample records about 180,000 clones, about 82% being singletons. The V gene's germline CDR1 is SGHDT and CDR2 YYEEEE. The CDR3 extends over 15 amino acids. Trimming shortened V by 4 bases and J by 3 bases, and 13 bases separated the two germline ends. Sequencing was performed on PBMCs. The receptor's source is a young woman in good health and CMV-seronegative. The rearrangement joins TRBV5-6 to TRBJ1-4; no definite D call. CDR3 nucleotides: TGTGCCAGCAGCCGCGCAGGAGGGCCTAATGAAAAACTGTTTTTT. Translated, it gives CASSRAGGPNEKLFF.